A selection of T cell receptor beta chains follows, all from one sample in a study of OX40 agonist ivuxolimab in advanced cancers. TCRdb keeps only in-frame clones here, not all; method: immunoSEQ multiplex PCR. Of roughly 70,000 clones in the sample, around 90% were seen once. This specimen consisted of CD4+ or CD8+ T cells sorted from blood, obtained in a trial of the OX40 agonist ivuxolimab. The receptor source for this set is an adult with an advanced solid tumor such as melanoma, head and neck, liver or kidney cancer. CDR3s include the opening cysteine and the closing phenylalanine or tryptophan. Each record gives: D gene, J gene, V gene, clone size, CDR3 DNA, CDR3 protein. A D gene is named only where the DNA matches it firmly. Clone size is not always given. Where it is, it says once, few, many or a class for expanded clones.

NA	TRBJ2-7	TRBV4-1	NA	TGCGCCAGCAGCCAAGCTGGACGCACCTACGAGCAGTACTTC	CASSQAGRTYEQYF
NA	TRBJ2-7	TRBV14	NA	TGTGCCAGCAGCCCTCAGGGTTTCCCCTACGAGCAGTACTTC	CASSPQGFPYEQYF
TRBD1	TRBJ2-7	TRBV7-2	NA	TGTGCCAGCAGTACTTACCGGGACAGGATATACGAGCAGTACTTC	CASSTYRDRIYEQYF
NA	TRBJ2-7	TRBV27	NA	TGTGCCAGCAGTCCCGTCTACGGGACCGCCTACGAGCAGTACTTC	CASSPVYGTAYEQYF
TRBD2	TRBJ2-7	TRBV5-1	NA	TGCGCCAGCAGCCCCTGGGGGGGCTCCTACGAGCAGTACTTC	CASSPWGGSYEQYF
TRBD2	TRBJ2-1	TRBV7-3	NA	TGTGCCAGCAGCTTAATGGGACTAGCGGGAGCGGGGGATGAGCAGTTCTTC	CASSLMGLAGAGDEQFF
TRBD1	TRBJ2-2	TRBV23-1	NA	TGCGCCAGCCCTCCCCCCGGGACAGGGGGCACCGGGGAGCTGTTTTTT	CASPPPGTGGTGELFF
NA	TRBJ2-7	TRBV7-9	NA	TGTGCCAGCAGCTTAGGAGACTCCCTGTACGAGCAGTACTTC	CASSLGDSLYEQYF
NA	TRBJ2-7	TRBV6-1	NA	TGTGCCAGCAGTGAAACAGGGACTCCCTACGAGCAGTACTTC	CASSETGTPYEQYF
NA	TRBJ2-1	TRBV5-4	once	TGTGCCAGCAGCGAGGACACCTACAATGAGCAGTTCTTC	CASSEDTYNEQFF
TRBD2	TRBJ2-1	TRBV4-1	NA	TGCGCCAGCAGGCCTAGCGGGGTGGGTGAGCAGTTCTTC	CASRPSGVGEQFF
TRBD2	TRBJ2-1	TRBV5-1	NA	TGCGCCAGCAGCTTAGCGGGAGGGCCCGTCTCCTACAATGAGCAGTTCTTC	CASSLAGGPVSYNEQFF
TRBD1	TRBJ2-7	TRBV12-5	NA	TGTGCTAGTGCCCTGGACAGGGGAAGCGAGCAGTACTTC	CASALDRGSEQYF
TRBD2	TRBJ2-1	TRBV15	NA	TGTGCCACCAGCAGAGGGATCGGTGGGGGGGGTTACAATGAGCAGTTCTTC	CATSRGIGGGGYNEQFF
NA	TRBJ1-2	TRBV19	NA	TGTGCCAGTAGTGTCGCAGATGGCTACACCTTC	CASSVADGYTF
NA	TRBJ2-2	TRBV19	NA	TGTGCCAGTAGTATCGCGGGAATGAACACCGGGGAGCTGTTTTTT	CASSIAGMNTGELFF
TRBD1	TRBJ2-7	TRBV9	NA	TGTGCCAGCAGCGTCCAGGGGGCCTACGAGCAGTACTTC	CASSVQGAYEQYF
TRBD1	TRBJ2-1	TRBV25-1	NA	TGTGCCAGCAGTACCCCGGGACAGAACAATGAGCAGTTCTTC	CASSTPGQNNEQFF
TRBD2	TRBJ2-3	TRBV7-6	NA	TGTGCCAGCAGCTTAGCGGAAGCGGGGGGACTCACAGATACGCAGTATTTT	CASSLAEAGGLTDTQYF
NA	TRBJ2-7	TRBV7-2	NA	TGTGCCAGCAGCTTAGATTTGGGCAGCTACGAGCAGTACTTC	CASSLDLGSYEQYF
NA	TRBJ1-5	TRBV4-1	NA	TGCGCCAGCAGCCAAGATCGGGGAGGGGCAAGCAATCAGCCCCAGCATTTT	CASSQDRGGASNQPQHF
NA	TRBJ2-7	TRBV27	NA	TGTGCCAGCAGCCTGAATATGGGACATACCTACGAGCAGTACTTC	CASSLNMGHTYEQYF
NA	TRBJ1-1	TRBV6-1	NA	TGTGCCAGCAGCGAACCGATCGGGGACACTGAAGCTTTCTTT	CASSEPIGDTEAFF
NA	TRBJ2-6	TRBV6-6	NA	TGTGCCAGCAGTTGGGGGTCTGGGGCCAACGTCCTGACTTTC	CASSWGSGANVLTF
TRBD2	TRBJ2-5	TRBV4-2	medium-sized	TGTGCCAGCAGCACGGGACTAGCGGACCAAGAGACCCAGTACTTC	CASSTGLADQETQYF
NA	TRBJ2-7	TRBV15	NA	TGTGCCACCAGCAGAGAGCGGGACACCCTCTACGAGCAGTACTTC	CATSRERDTLYEQYF
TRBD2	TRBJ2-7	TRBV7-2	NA	TGTGCCAGCAGCCTTAGCGGGGGATCCTACGAGCAGTACTTC	CASSLSGGSYEQYF
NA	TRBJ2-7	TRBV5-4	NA	TGTGCCAGCAGCATGATGCGGACGGAGCAGTACTTC	CASSMMRTEQYF
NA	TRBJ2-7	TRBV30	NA	TGTGCCTGGAGTGTTTTAGGGGCGAACTACGAGCAGTACTTC	CAWSVLGANYEQYF
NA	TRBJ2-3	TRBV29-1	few	TGCAGCGTTCGGGTCGGGACTAGCACAGATACGCAGTATTTT	CSVRVGTSTDTQYF
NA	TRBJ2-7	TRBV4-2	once	TGTGCCAGCAGCCAAGAGCTCACGGCGGGGGCAACCTACGAGCAGTACTTC	CASSQELTAGATYEQYF
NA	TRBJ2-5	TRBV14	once	TGTGCCAGCAGCCCCCCACAGTACCAAGAGACCCAGTACTTC	CASSPPQYQETQYF
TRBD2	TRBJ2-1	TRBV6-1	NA	TGTGCCAGCAGTGAACTAGCGGGAGTCTACAATGAGCAGTTCTTC	CASSELAGVYNEQFF
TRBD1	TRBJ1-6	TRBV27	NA	TGTGCCAGCAGCCAGACAGGGGTTGGCTCACCCCTCCACTTT	CASSQTGVGSPLHF
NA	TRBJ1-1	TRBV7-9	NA	TGTGCCAGCAGCTTAGGGCTGGGGATGAACACTGAAGCTTTCTTT	CASSLGLGMNTEAFF
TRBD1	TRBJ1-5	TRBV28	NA	TGTGCCAGTGAAACAGGGGCCCTCGAAGGGCCCCAGCATTTT	CASETGALEGPQHF
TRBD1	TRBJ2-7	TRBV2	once	TGTGCCAGCAGCGGACAGGGCCCTAGCTCCTACGAGCAGTACTTC	CASSGQGPSSYEQYF
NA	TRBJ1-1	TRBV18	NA	TGTGCCAGCTCACCGATAGGGGGAAACACTGAAGCTTTCTTT	CASSPIGGNTEAFF